The 20 T cell receptor beta chains in this list originate from one sample, sequenced in a study of regulatory dendritic cells for organ transplantation. Using immunoSEQ multiplex PCR, the repertoire was profiled, and TCRdb retains in-frame clones only, with some absent. The repertoire includes about 38,000 clones, 75% to 95% of them detected once, and approximately 0.11% sits in the top ten. Sequenced material: naive CD8+ T cells from blood. Stated subset: CD45RA+ naive T cells. The receptors originated from a human donor in good health.

This clone was found once. The chain uses TRBV5-5 and TRBJ2-1; D perhaps matches TRBD1 (6 bases). In germline, CDR1 is SGHKS, CDR2 YYEKEE (reference sequence). CDR3 length: 14 residues. V was pared by 1 base and J by 5 bases, with 10 bases between. The CDR3 loop is CASSLPRTDNEQFF. The DNA of the CDR3 is TGTGCCAGCAGCTTGCCCCGGACAGACAATGAGCAGTTCTTC.

CDR3 in amino acids: CAWTPLSATNEKLFF. CDR3 DNA sequence: TGTGCCTGGACTCCTTTGTCCGCGACTAATGAAAAACTGTTTTTT. V is TRBV30 and J is TRBJ1-4; D ambiguous. Germline values: CDR1 GTSNPN, CDR2 SVGIG (reference sequence). This CDR3 spans 15 amino acids. Trimming stripped 4 bases from V and 2 bases from J, with 14 bases between.

The chain links TRBV13 to TRBJ2-3, with D unresolved. This CDR3 spans 15 amino acids. CDR1 is PRHDT and CDR2 is FYEKMQ in the germline V gene (reference sequence). V lost 5 bases and J 1 base, leaving 13 bases between the germline ends. The CDR3 sequence: CASSPPERGTDTQYF. The CDR3 DNA follows: TGTGCCAGCAGCCCCCCCGAACGCGGCACAGATACGCAGTATTTT.

The rearrangement joins TRBV5-1 to TRBJ1-1; D unclear. The length of the CDR3 is 14 residues. Germline V gene lookup returns CDR1 SGHRS and CDR2 YFSETQ. The V end was cut by 0 bases, the J end by 1 base, with 7 bases between. CDR3 sequence reads: CASSLVGSNTEAFF. The DNA for the CDR3 is TGCGCCAGCAGCTTGGTGGGGTCGAACACTGAAGCTTTCTTT.

The chain's CDR3 is CAWSVSGAGSPLHF. The CDR3 region has the DNA TGTGCCTGGAGTGTATCTGGGGCCGGGTCACCCCTCCACTTT. The rearrangement links TRBV30 to TRBJ1-6; D possibly corresponds to TRBD1 (5 bases). The V gene's germline CDR1 is GTSNPN and CDR2 SVGIG (reference sequence). This CDR3 spans 14 amino acids. Trimming removed 0 bases from V and 10 bases from J, with 13 bases in between.

The chain has TRBV7-8 and TRBJ2-5; a weak D match, TRBD2 (5 bases). This CDR3 comprises 12 residues. Trimming removed 11 bases at V and 1 base at J, with 11 bases between. Germline V CDR1 and CDR2: SGHVS, FQNEAQ. The CDR3 DNA follows: TGTGCCGGAGGACTCCTCCAAGAGACCCAGTACTTC. Translated: CAGGLLQETQYF.

V usage is TRBV7-2 and J usage is TRBJ1-1; no definite D call. V shed 5 bases and J shed 3 bases, with 4 bases lying between them. CDR3 length: 11 amino acids. Germline CDR1 SGHTA, CDR2 FQGNSA. CDR3 amino acids: CASSPYTEAFF. As DNA, the CDR3 is TGTGCCAGCAGCCCTTACACTGAAGCTTTCTTT.

The J gene is TRBJ2-7, the V gene TRBV9; perhaps D is TRBD1 or TRBD2 (5 bases each). This CDR3 contains 14 residues. Deletions cut 0 bases from V and 3 bases from J, with 10 bases between. Germline V gene sequence: CDR1 SGDLS, CDR2 YYNGEE. The CDR3 bases are TGTGCCAGCAGCGTAGAAAGGGACGTCTACGAGCAGTACTTC. It codes for CASSVERDVYEQYF.

V is TRBV7-9 and J is TRBJ2-1; 9 bases line up with TRBD2. J gave up 8 bases and V 2 bases, and 10 bases lay outside the gene matches. CDR3 size: 16 residues. Per the germline V gene, CDR1 is SEHNR and CDR2 is FQNEAQ (reference sequence). CDR3 bases: TGTGCCAGCAGCTTATCCGTAGCGGGAGTTCTTGATGAGCAGTTCTTC. Protein: CASSLSVAGVLDEQFF. The full variable domain, in which reference TRBV7-9 and TRBJ2-1 provide the parts outside the CDR3, is DTGVSQNPRHKITKRGQNVTFRCDPISEHNRLYWYRQTLGQGPEFLTYFQNEAQLEKSRLLSDRFSAERPKGSFSTLEIQRTEQGDSAMYLCASSLSVAGVLDEQFFGPGTRLTVL.

This chain uses TRBV29-1 with TRBJ2-1; D is unresolved. Germline CDR1 SQVTM, CDR2 ANQGSEA. The V gene lost 8 bases and the J gene lost 4 bases, with 15 bases spanning the gap. CDR3 length: 13 amino acids. CDR3 DNA: TGCAGCCCTGTGGTGGACCCATACAATGAGCAGTTCTTC. Protein product: CSPVVDPYNEQFF.

The chain couples TRBV28 to TRBJ2-2; D might be TRBD2 (6 bases). Deletions cut 8 bases from V and 5 bases from J, with 15 bases between. This CDR3 comprises 14 residues. Germline-derived CDR1 and CDR2 are MDHEN and SYDVKM. The CDR3 sequence: CASSGLPRTGELFF. The CDR3 region has the DNA TGTGCCAGCTCGGGACTCCCGAGGACCGGGGAGCTGTTTTTT.

Here the CDR3 reads CATSSPRVASYNEQFF. DNA for the CDR3: TGTGCCACCAGTAGCCCTAGGGTAGCGTCCTACAATGAGCAGTTCTTC. The chain employs TRBV15 and TRBJ2-1; D may be TRBD2 (5 bases). The CDR3 totals 16 residues. V dropped 6 bases and J dropped 1 base, with 16 bases sitting between them. Germline V gene sequence: CDR1 LNHNV, CDR2 YYDKDF (reference sequence). Using reference TRBV15 and TRBJ2-1 for the parts outside the CDR3, the full variable domain is DAMVIQNPRYQVTQFGKPVTLSCSQTLNHNVMYWYQQKSSQAPKLLFHYYDKDFNNEADTPDNFQSRRPNTSFCFLDIRSPGLGDTAMYLCATSSPRVASYNEQFFGPGTRLTVL.

The chain is built from TRBV2 and TRBJ2-5; D ambiguous. Germline CDR1 SNHLY, CDR2 FYNNEI. Trimming took 7 bases from V and 5 from J, leaving 5 bases between them. This CDR3 has 10 residues. CDR3 residues: CASIAETQYF. Here the CDR3 DNA reads TGTGCCAGCATTGCGGAGACCCAGTACTTC. Complete variable domain (other parts from reference TRBV2 and TRBJ2-5): EPEVTQTPSHQVTQMGQEVILRCVPISNHLYFYWYRQILGQKVEFLVSFYNNEISEKSEIFDDQFSVERPDGSNFTLKIRSTKLEDSAMYFCASIAETQYFGPGTRLLVL.

The J gene is TRBJ2-7, the V gene TRBV10-3, with D tentatively TRBD1 (5 bases). Germline V gene data show CDR1 as ENHRY and CDR2 as SYGVKD. V dropped 2 bases and J dropped 4 bases, with 12 bases sitting between them. The CDR3 is 14 residues long. Here the CDR3 reads CAISERIREYEQYF. The CDR3 coding sequence is TGTGCCATCAGTGAGCGAATCAGGGAATACGAGCAGTACTTC.

The chain has TRBV5-4 and TRBJ1-1; 9 bases are a match to TRBD1. The CDR3 covers 13 residues. Trimming at V came to 5 bases and at J to 6 bases, leaving 5 bases not matched to a gene. Per the germline V gene, CDR1 is SGHNT and CDR2 is YYREEE (reference sequence). The CDR3: CASRRDRASEAFF. As DNA, the CDR3 is TGTGCCAGCAGACGGGACAGGGCATCTGAAGCTTTCTTT. Supplemented by reference TRBV5-4 and TRBJ1-1, the full variable domain reads ETGVTQSPTHLIKTRGQQVTLRCSSQSGHNTVSWYQQALGQGPQFIFQYYREEENGRGNFPPRFSGLQFPNYSSELNVNALELDDSALYLCASRRDRASEAFFGQGTRLTVV.

The rearrangement joins TRBV6-5 to TRBJ1-1, with D possibly matching TRBD1 (5 bases). The CDR3 loop spans 12 amino acids. Trimming took off 7 bases at V and 7 bases at J, with 13 bases between the two ends. The germline gives CDR1 MNHEY, CDR2 SVGAGI. The CDR3 region is CASNGGDREAFF. In DNA form, the CDR3 reads TGTGCCAGCAACGGGGGGGACCGTGAAGCTTTCTTT.

J is TRBJ2-3 and V is TRBV6-1, with no clear D. CDR3 length: 16 amino acids. Between the trimmed V and J ends, which lost 2 bases and 2 bases, there was a span of 14 bases. Germline assignment: CDR1 MNHNS and CDR2 SASEGT. As DNA, the CDR3 is TGTGCCAGCAGTGAACGGCACCCACTGAACACAGATACGCAGTATTTT. It encodes CASSERHPLNTDTQYF.

This clone has a single count. The chain recombines TRBV27 with TRBJ2-7, with TRBD1 identical over 7 bases. CDR1 is MNHEY and CDR2 is SMNVEV in the germline V gene (reference sequence). CDR3 length: 14 amino acids. With 7 bases clipped from V and 5 bases from J, the junction kept 11 bases outside the gene matches. This CDR3 is CASIRRGGGDEQYF. CDR3 DNA sequence: TGTGCCAGCATACGCCGAGGGGGCGGCGACGAGCAGTACTTC.

V and J are TRBV4-3 and TRBJ2-1; 7 nucleotides match TRBD1. Trimming cost V 1 base and J 5 bases; bases outside gene matches: 8. Germline V lookup: CDR1 LGHNA, CDR2 YSLEER. The CDR3 extends over 16 amino acids. The DNA of the CDR3 is TGCGCCAGCAGCCAAGTACCTGTAGGGACAGACAATGAGCAGTTCTTC. Its protein product is CASSQVPVGTDNEQFF.

This chain links TRBV28 with TRBJ2-7; D remains ambiguous. CDR3 length: 12 amino acids. Germline assignment: CDR1 MDHEN and CDR2 SYDVKM. Trimming stripped 2 bases from V and 9 bases from J, with 11 bases between. CDR3 sequence reads: CASSLGGVAQYF. In nucleotides, the CDR3 is TGTGCCAGCAGTTTAGGCGGCGTGGCGCAGTACTTC.